Listed here are 14 T cell receptor beta chains from one sample, sequenced in a study of cytotoxic CD8 clonotypes in ibrutinib-treated CLL. Some clones are missing from TCRdb's copy, which holds only in-frame ones; the method was immunoSEQ multiplex PCR. The table records a few hundred thousand clones, about three quarters of them present only once. Specimen: PBMCs, collected after 24 months of ibrutinib treatment. The receptors here all came from a human donor with chronic lymphocytic leukemia.

This sequence joins TRBV27 and TRBJ2-7; D is perhaps TRBD2 (6 bases). CDR3 length: 15 amino acids. CDR1 is MNHEY, CDR2 SMNVEV, per germline (reference sequence). V was cut by 0 bases and J by 6 bases, with 15 bases left in between. The CDR3 bases are TGTGCCAGCAGTTTATCGGAGGGTTTTTACGTCGAGCAGTACTTC. Its translation is CASSLSEGFYVEQYF.

This clone was seen more than once but under ten times. V and J are TRBV6-5 and TRBJ1-2; D ambiguous. CDR3 length: 12 residues. Trimming took 2 bases from V and 8 from J, leaving 9 bases between them. The germline V gene encodes CDR1 MNHEY and CDR2 SVGAGI. CDR3 in DNA: TGTGCCAGCAGTTACACGACCACAGGCTACACCTTC. This translates into CASSYTTTGYTF.

This rearrangement joins TRBV7-3 to TRBJ2-1; D not resolved. CDR1 and CDR2 from the germline V gene are SGHTA and FQGTGA. V was pared by 4 bases and J by 5 bases, with 12 bases between. The CDR3 is 14 amino acids. CDR3 residues: CASSSAQLDNEQFF. Here the CDR3 DNA reads TGTGCCAGCAGCTCCGCCCAGCTTGACAATGAGCAGTTCTTC.

The V and J genes are TRBV9 and TRBJ2-5; 10 bases are a match to TRBD2. The CDR3 runs 17 residues. Germline V gene lookup returns CDR1 SGDLS and CDR2 YYNGEE. With 0 bases clipped from V and 1 base from J, the junction kept 6 bases outside the gene matches. DNA for the CDR3: TGTGCCAGCAGCGTAGGATCTAGCGGGAGTATCCAAGAGACCCAGTACTTC. It translates to CASSVGSSGSIQETQYF.

This clone was counted a single time. This rearrangement joins TRBV2 to TRBJ2-7, with 8 nucleotides matching TRBD1. The germline gives CDR1 SNHLY, CDR2 FYNNEI. The CDR3 has 14 amino acids. Germline trimming cut 4 bases from V and 4 bases from J; bases unmatched to any gene: 6. CDR3 in amino acids: CASSGTGGHYEQYF. The CDR3 DNA follows: TGTGCCAGCAGTGGAACAGGGGGACATTACGAGCAGTACTTC.

The chain has TRBV9 and TRBJ2-5, with D possibly TRBD2 on 6 matching bases. Per the germline V gene, CDR1 is SGDLS and CDR2 is YYNGEE. This CDR3 region has 16 residues. V lost 0 bases and J lost 5, with 17 bases in between. The CDR3 bases are TGTGCCAGCAGCGTAGGGACTGCCATTGGGGGGGAGACCCAGTACTTC. Its protein is CASSVGTAIGGETQYF.

The chain joins TRBV29-1 to TRBJ2-7; D might be TRBD2 (6 bases). The CDR3 consists of 14 residues. Trimming removed 6 bases from V and 2 bases from J, with 17 bases in between. The germline CDR1 and CDR2 sequences are SQVTM and ANQGSEA. DNA for the CDR3: TGCAGCGTGAGCGGAGGGCCGGTAACCTACGAGCAGTACTTC. It codes for CSVSGGPVTYEQYF.

This clone occurred a few times. The rearrangement uses TRBV10-3 and TRBJ2-7; D remains ambiguous. V shed 5 bases and J shed 3 bases, with 5 bases lying between them. The CDR3 loop spans 11 amino acids. Germline V lookup: CDR1 ENHRY, CDR2 SYGVKD. The CDR3 bases are TGTGCCATCAGTACAGACTACGAGCAGTACTTC. Protein product: CAISTDYEQYF.

The chain uses TRBV28 and TRBJ2-7, with D tentatively TRBD2 (5 bases). The CDR3 runs 12 residues. The V and J ends lost 10 bases and 3 bases respectively, with 13 bases between them. From germline, CDR1 is MDHEN and CDR2 SYDVKM. The CDR3 DNA sequence: TGTGCCAACAAGGAGGTCTTCTACGAGCAGTACTTC. Its translation: CANKEVFYEQYF. Variable domain in full (rest from reference TRBV28 and TRBJ2-7): DVKVTQSSRYLVKRTGEKVFLECVQDMDHENMFWYRQDPGLGLRLIYFSYDVKMKEKGDIPEGYSVSREKKERFSLILESASTNQTSMYLCANKEVFYEQYFGPGTRLTVT.

This sequence joins TRBV28 and TRBJ1-1; D is undetermined. The CDR3 has 13 residues. V was cut by 3 bases and J by 0 bases, with 5 bases left in between. CDR1 is MDHEN and CDR2 is SYDVKM in the germline V gene. The CDR3 nucleotides are TGTGCCAGCAGTTTTTGGATGAACACTGAAGCTTTCTTT. It encodes CASSFWMNTEAFF.

The chain has TRBV10-3 and TRBJ2-7; tentative D call: TRBD1 (5 bases). The CDR3 totals 12 residues. V lost 11 bases and J 2 bases, leaving 13 bases between the germline ends. The germline gives CDR1 ENHRY, CDR2 SYGVKD. In nucleotides, the CDR3 is TGTGCCTCCGCCTCAGGGACCTACGAGCAGTACTTC. This codes for CASASGTYEQYF.

The chain joins TRBV5-5 to TRBJ1-4; D is unclear. Trimming shortened V by 3 bases and J by 9 bases, and 6 bases separated the two germline ends. The germline V gene has CDR1 SGHKS and CDR2 YYEKEE (reference sequence). The CDR3 has 11 residues. CDR3 sequence reads: CASSSGQKLFF. The CDR3 DNA sequence: TGTGCCAGCAGCTCCGGGCAAAAACTGTTTTTT.

This chain links TRBV9 with TRBJ2-2, with a tentative D call TRBD2 (6 bases). Trimming took off 3 bases at V and 1 base at J, with 10 bases between the two ends. This CDR3 region has 15 residues. Germline values: CDR1 SGDLS, CDR2 YYNGEE. In DNA, the CDR3 is TGTGCCAGCAGCGGCGGGGCACGGAACACCGGGGAGCTGTTTTTT. Translation gives CASSGGARNTGELFF.

The V gene is TRBV10-3, the J gene TRBJ1-2; no firm D call. The V gene's germline CDR1 is ENHRY and CDR2 SYGVKD. V was trimmed by 2 bases and J by 7 bases, leaving 11 bases between them. The CDR3 is 13 residues long. The CDR3 protein is CAISEERYGGYTF. In nucleotides, the CDR3 is TGTGCCATCAGTGAGGAACGCTATGGTGGCTACACCTTC.